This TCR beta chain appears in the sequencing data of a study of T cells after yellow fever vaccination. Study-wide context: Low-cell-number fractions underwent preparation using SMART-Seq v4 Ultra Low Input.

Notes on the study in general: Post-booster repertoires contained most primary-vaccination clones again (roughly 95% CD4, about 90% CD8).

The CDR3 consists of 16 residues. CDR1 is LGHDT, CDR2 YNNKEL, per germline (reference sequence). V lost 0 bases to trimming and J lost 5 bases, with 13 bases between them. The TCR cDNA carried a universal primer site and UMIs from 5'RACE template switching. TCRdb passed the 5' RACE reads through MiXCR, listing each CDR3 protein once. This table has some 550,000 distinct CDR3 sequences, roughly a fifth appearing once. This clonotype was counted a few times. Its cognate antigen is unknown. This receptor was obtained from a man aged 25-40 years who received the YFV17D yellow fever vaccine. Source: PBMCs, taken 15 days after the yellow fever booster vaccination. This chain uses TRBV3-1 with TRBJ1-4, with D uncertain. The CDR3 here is CASSQDRRGQNEKLFF. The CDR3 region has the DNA TGTGCCAGCAGCCAAGATAGAAGAGGCCAGAATGAAAAACTGTTTTTT.